One sample yielded the 9 T cell receptor beta chains listed below, sequenced in a study of CD8 T cells in ankylosing spondylitis (dated by TCRdb to about 2017). Overall results and qualifications from the work: Blood from ankylosing spondylitis patients appeared to be characterized by a TCR beta motif composed of several highly homologous amino acid variants.

What these receptors recognize is not known. Preparation of the library involved 5' RACE. These reads were obtained on an Illumina HiSeq 2500. TCRdb ran its own pipeline on the public reads, namely fastp trimming at Q25 and MiXCR clone calling, and kept in-frame beta chains. Merged by CDR3 protein, the rows form single entries marked with the most common genes and DNA. The sample table shows roughly 220,000 distinct CDR3 sequences, and around 19% are seen once. The ten largest make up roughly 43% of the sample. The sequencing sample was made of blood, either unsorted or a sorted T cell fraction (not recorded which). The receptors stem from a male donor with ankylosing spondylitis.

The chain combines TRBV12-3 or TRBV12-4 with TRBJ2-7; possible D gene TRBD1, 5 bases. The CDR3 has 15 residues. The V end was cut by 2 bases, the J end by 2 bases, with 13 bases between. The CDR3 sequence is CASSLRAGITYEQYF. CDR3 DNA sequence: TGTGCCAGCAGTTTAAGGGCAGGGATTACCTACGAGCAGTACTTC.

This clonotype came up a few times. The chain carries TRBV19 and TRBJ1-1; TRBD1 agrees at 7 bases. The CDR3 loop spans 13 amino acids. The trim removed 5 bases at V and 5 bases at J, leaving 5 bases unmatched. From germline, CDR1 is LNHDA and CDR2 SQIVND (reference sequence). CDR3 bases: TGTGCCAGTAGTTGGTCGACAGGGACTGAAGCTTTCTTT. Its translation: CASSWSTGTEAFF.

This chain uses TRBV4-1 with TRBJ2-3; possibly TRBD1 for D (5 bases). CDR3 size: 17 residues. Per germline, CDR1 MGHRA and CDR2 YSYEKL. The germline V and J ends were trimmed by 4 bases and 2 bases, with 19 bases remaining between them. DNA for the CDR3: TGCGCCAGCAGCCGCCAAAGGGGTGGTGTAGACACAGATACGCAGTATTTT. Its protein is CASSRQRGGVDTDTQYF.

The chain recombines TRBV10-2 with TRBJ2-5; D is possibly TRBD2 (6 bases). Germline assignment: CDR1 WSHSY and CDR2 SAAADI. The CDR3 loop spans 16 amino acids. Trimming cost V 8 bases and J 5 bases, with 24 bases left between them. CDR3 bases: TGCGCCAGCGTGGGGTGGGAGGTAGCGAAGGGGGAGACCCAGTACTTC. Its protein product is CASVGWEVAKGETQYF.

The rearrangement uses TRBV10-3 and TRBJ2-1; possibly TRBD2 for D (5 bases). V was trimmed by 5 bases and J by 8 bases, leaving 13 bases between them. CDR1 is ENHRY, CDR2 SYGVKD, per germline. The CDR3 spans 13 residues. The CDR3 nucleotides read TGTGCCATCAGTCCAGTAGAGGGTTATGAGCAGTTCTTC. This sequence encodes CAISPVEGYEQFF.

The chain has TRBV5-1 and TRBJ2-5, with 9 nucleotides matching TRBD1. Per the germline V gene, CDR1 is SGHRS and CDR2 is YFSETQ. The V segment lost 4 bases and the J segment 3 bases; nucleotides outside the gene matches: 13. This CDR3 is 17 amino acids long. The CDR3 is CASSKIRDRAGEETQYF. In DNA, the CDR3 is TGCGCCAGCAGCAAAATCCGGGACAGGGCAGGAGAAGAGACCCAGTACTTC. Full variable domain (rest looked up from reference TRBV5-1 and TRBJ2-5): KAGVTQTPRYLIKTRGQQVTLSCSPISGHRSVSWYQQTPGQGLQFLFEYFSETQRNKGNFPGRFSGRQFSNSRSEMNVSTLELGDSALYLCASSKIRDRAGEETQYFGPGTRLLVL.

Only a few counts were recorded for this clonotype. V usage is TRBV7-9 and J usage is TRBJ1-1; maybe TRBD1 (5 bases). Germline CDR1 is SEHNR and CDR2 is FQNEAQ (reference sequence). The CDR3 loop spans 14 amino acids. V lost 5 bases and J lost 1, with 11 bases in between. CDR3 nucleotides: TGTGCCAGCAGCCCCCCGGACAAGAACACTGAAGCTTTCTTT. It specifies CASSPPDKNTEAFF. The full variable domain, rest sourced from reference TRBV7-9 and TRBJ1-1, is DTGVSQNPRHKITKRGQNVTFRCDPISEHNRLYWYRQTLGQGPEFLTYFQNEAQLEKSRLLSDRFSAERPKGSFSTLEIQRTEQGDSAMYLCASSPPDKNTEAFFGQGTRLTVV.

On this clonotype itself: This may come from a read error, since a much larger clone is one base off. This chain's CDR3 is CASRGVTEAFF. The CDR3 nucleotides are TGTGCCAGCAGAGGGGTTACTGAAGCTTTCTTT. V and J are TRBV27 and TRBJ1-1, with a weak D call TRBD1 (5 bases). This CDR3 has 11 amino acids. The germline gives CDR1 MNHEY, CDR2 SMNVEV (reference sequence). V lost 6 bases, J lost 5 bases, and 7 bases lay in between.

The chain carries TRBV19 and TRBJ1-1, with D perhaps matching TRBD1 (6 bases). The germline CDR1 and CDR2 sequences are LNHDA and SQIVND (reference sequence). This CDR3 spans 12 amino acids. V lost 6 bases and J lost 5, with 10 bases in between. The CDR3: CASSGDNTEAFF. The CDR3 DNA sequence: TGTGCCAGTAGCGGGGACAATACTGAAGCTTTCTTT.